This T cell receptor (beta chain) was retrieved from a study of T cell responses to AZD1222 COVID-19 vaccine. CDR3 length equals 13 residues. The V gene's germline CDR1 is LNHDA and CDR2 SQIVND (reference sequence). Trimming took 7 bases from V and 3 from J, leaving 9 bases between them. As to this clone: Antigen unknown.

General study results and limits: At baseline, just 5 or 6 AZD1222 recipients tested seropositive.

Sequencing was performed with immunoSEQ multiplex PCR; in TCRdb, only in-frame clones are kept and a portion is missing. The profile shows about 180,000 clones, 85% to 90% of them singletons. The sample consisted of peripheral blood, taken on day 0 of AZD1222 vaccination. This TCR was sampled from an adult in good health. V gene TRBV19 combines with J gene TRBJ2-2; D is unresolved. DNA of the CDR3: TGTGCCAGTAAACCTCTGCACACCGGGGAGCTGTTTTTT. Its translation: CASKPLHTGELFF.